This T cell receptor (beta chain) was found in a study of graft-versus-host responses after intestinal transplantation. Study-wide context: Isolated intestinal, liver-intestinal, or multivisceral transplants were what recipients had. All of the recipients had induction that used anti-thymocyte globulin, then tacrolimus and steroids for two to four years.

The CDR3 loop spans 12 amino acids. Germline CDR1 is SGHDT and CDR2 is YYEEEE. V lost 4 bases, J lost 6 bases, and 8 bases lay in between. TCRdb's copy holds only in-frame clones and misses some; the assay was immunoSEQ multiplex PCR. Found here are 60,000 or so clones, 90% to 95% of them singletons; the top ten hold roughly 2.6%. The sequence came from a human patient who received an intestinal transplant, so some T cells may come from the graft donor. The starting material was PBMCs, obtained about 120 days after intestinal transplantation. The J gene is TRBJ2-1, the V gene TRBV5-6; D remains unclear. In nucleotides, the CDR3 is TGTGCCAGCAGCGATGGGATCAATGAGCAGTTCTTC. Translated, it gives CASSDGINEQFF.